Below are 31 T cell receptor beta chains sequenced from a single sample in a study of T cell responses to AZD1222 COVID-19 vaccine. Sequencing was performed with immunoSEQ multiplex PCR; in TCRdb, only in-frame clones are kept and a portion is missing. The sample shows approximately 150,000 clones, 90% of them seen only once. The specimen comprised peripheral blood, sampled on day 0 of AZD1222 vaccination. The receptors here all came from an adult in good health.

The V and J genes are TRBV19 and TRBJ1-5; 10 bases align to TRBD1. The germline CDR1 and CDR2 sequences are LNHDA and SQIVND (reference sequence). The CDR3 totals 17 residues. J lost 1 base, V lost 6 bases, and 9 bases had no gene match. In DNA form, the CDR3 reads TGTGCCAGTAGGACCCGGGACAGGGGACCCAGCAATCAGCCCCAGCATTTT. This translates into CASRTRDRGPSNQPQHF. Full variable domain (rest looked up from reference TRBV19 and TRBJ1-5): DGGITQSPKYLFRKEGQNVTLSCEQNLNHDAMYWYRQDPGQGLRLIYYSQIVNDFQKGDIAEGYSVSREKKESFPLTVTSAQKNPTAFYLCASRTRDRGPSNQPQHFGDGTRLSIL.

The J gene is TRBJ2-5, the V gene TRBV6-5, with D unclear. This CDR3 is 14 amino acids long. Trimming took off 7 bases at V and 2 bases at J, with 14 bases between the two ends. Germline lookup yields CDR1 MNHEY and CDR2 SVGAGI. The CDR3 sequence: CASTPGQVQETQYF. The CDR3 DNA is TGTGCCAGCACCCCTGGTCAGGTACAAGAGACCCAGTACTTC.

With respect to this clone: The sample contains more than one DNA sequence encoding this CDR3. The rearrangement links TRBV5-4 to TRBJ1-6; D remains unclear. This CDR3 region has 13 residues. Germline assignment: CDR1 SGHNT and CDR2 YYREEE (reference sequence). Trimming pared 0 bases from V and 7 bases from J, leaving 5 bases between. The CDR3 nucleotides read TGTGCCAGCAGCTTGGTAGGGAATTCACCCCTCCACTTT. Encoded protein: CASSLVGNSPLHF. Drawing the rest from reference TRBV5-4 and TRBJ1-6, the complete variable domain is ETGVTQSPTHLIKTRGQQVTLRCSSQSGHNTVSWYQQALGQGPQFIFQYYREEENGRGNFPPRFSGLQFPNYSSELNVNALELDDSALYLCASSLVGNSPLHFGNGTRLTVT.

This chain connects TRBV6-5 to TRBJ2-7; 7 positions agree with TRBD1. With 6 bases clipped from V and 4 bases from J, the junction kept 3 bases outside the gene matches. Germline CDR1 is MNHEY and CDR2 is SVGAGI. This CDR3 region has 12 residues. The CDR3 sequence is CASRAGGYEQYF. In nucleotides, the CDR3 is TGTGCCAGCAGAGCAGGGGGATACGAGCAGTACTTC.

The chain is built from TRBV7-2 and TRBJ1-1; TRBD1 is a possible D gene (6 bases). The CDR3 sequence is 16 residues long. Germline loops: CDR1 SGHTA, CDR2 FQGNSA. Trimming took off 5 bases at V and 0 bases at J, with 16 bases between the two ends. CDR3 sequence (DNA): TGTGCCAGCAGCCTCCGGACAGCAACCATGAACACTGAAGCTTTCTTT. It is translated as CASSLRTATMNTEAFF.

The table lists this clone with a few counts. The chain couples TRBV6-2 or TRBV6-3 to TRBJ1-4; 8 bases map to TRBD1. CDR3 length: 17 amino acids. Germline values: CDR1 MNHEY, CDR2 SVGEGT. V gave up 4 bases and J gave up 6 bases; unmatched junction bases: 13. For the CDR3, the DNA is TGTGCCAGCAGTTCCGCCAACAGACAGGGGCCGTATGAAAAACTGTTTTTT. Encoded protein: CASSSANRQGPYEKLFF.

This clone was seen only a few times. The rearrangement links TRBV4-3 to TRBJ1-4; no definite D call. Trimming left V 1 base short and J 0 bases short, with 12 bases between. The germline V gene encodes CDR1 LGHNA and CDR2 YSLEER. The CDR3 contains 17 residues. The CDR3 coding sequence is TGCGCCAGCAGCCAAGGGGGAAGGCTTGCAACTAATGAAAAACTGTTTTTT. Its translation: CASSQGGRLATNEKLFF.

V usage is TRBV3-1 (or the pseudogene TRBV3-2) and J usage is TRBJ1-3, with D perhaps matching TRBD1 (5 bases). Trimming cost V 1 base and J 0 bases, with 10 bases left between them. The CDR3 covers 16 residues. In germline, CDR1 is LGHDT, CDR2 YNNKEL (reference sequence). The CDR3 DNA reads TGTGCCAGCAGCCAAGCGGGACCGAGCTCTGGAAACACCATATATTTT. This codes for CASSQAGPSSGNTIYF.

The genes are TRBV2 and TRBJ1-1; no reliable D call. The CDR3 runs to 13 residues. The V and J ends lost 8 bases and 0 bases respectively, with 10 bases between them. CDR1 SNHLY and CDR2 FYNNEI come from the germline V gene. The CDR3 DNA sequence: TGTGCCAGCGTGAATTGGATGAACACTGAAGCTTTCTTT. Protein: CASVNWMNTEAFF.

This rearrangement joins TRBV6-1 to TRBJ2-1; 8 bases align to TRBD1. The CDR3 runs 15 residues. Germline-derived CDR1 and CDR2 are MNHNS and SASEGT. V lost 2 bases, J lost 4 bases, and 4 bases stayed unmatched. The CDR3 loop is CASSEQGADYNEQFF. The CDR3 region has the DNA TGTGCCAGCAGTGAACAGGGGGCGGATTACAATGAGCAGTTCTTC.

This chain links TRBV5-4 with TRBJ2-2; D is unresolved. Germline V gene sequence: CDR1 SGHNT, CDR2 YYREEE (reference sequence). V was clipped by 7 bases and J by 0 bases, with 10 bases between them. The CDR3 contains 14 residues. The CDR3 nucleotides read TGTGCCAGCGGTCAGTTTTCGAACACCGGGGAGCTGTTTTTT. Protein sequence: CASGQFSNTGELFF.

About this clone: At the DNA level, this CDR3 is encoded by other sequences in the same sample as well. The V call is TRBV7-9, the J call TRBJ2-1, with 8 positions matching TRBD1. The CDR3 consists of 14 residues. V gave up 4 bases and J gave up 4 bases; unmatched junction bases: 3. The germline V gene encodes CDR1 SEHNR and CDR2 FQNEAQ (reference sequence). The CDR3 DNA is TGTGCCAGCAGCTCAGGACAGGGTTACAATGAGCAGTTCTTC. This sequence encodes CASSSGQGYNEQFF.

V is TRBV10-3 and J is TRBJ2-1, with TRBD2 matching 14 bases. The CDR3 consists of 14 residues. Germline V lookup: CDR1 ENHRY, CDR2 SYGVKD. The trim removed 4 bases at V and 10 bases at J, leaving 3 bases unmatched. The CDR3 bases are TGTGCCATCAGTGGGGGGACTAGCGGGGGAGAGCAGTTCTTC. This codes for CAISGGTSGGEQFF.

The sample holds one count of this clone. The rearrangement uses TRBV7-9 and TRBJ1-4, with unresolved D. The germline V gene encodes CDR1 SEHNR and CDR2 FQNEAQ (reference sequence). CDR3 length: 14 amino acids. V lost 0 bases, J lost 7 bases, and 9 bases lay in between. The CDR3 is CASSLARDSEKLFF. The CDR3 region has the DNA TGTGCCAGCAGCTTAGCGAGGGATAGTGAAAAACTGTTTTTT.

This clone was recorded a few times. This sequence joins TRBV27 and TRBJ2-5; TRBD1 is a possible D gene (6 bases). V dropped 3 bases and J dropped 1 base, with 9 bases sitting between them. Germline CDR1 reads MNHEY; CDR2 reads SMNVEV (reference sequence). The CDR3 sequence is 14 residues long. CDR3 in amino acids: CASSLGAAQETQYF. CDR3 sequence (DNA): TGTGCCAGCAGTTTGGGGGCAGCCCAAGAGACCCAGTACTTC.

The J gene is TRBJ2-2, the V gene TRBV5-1; D uncertain. The CDR3 has 16 residues. CDR1 and CDR2 (germline): SGHRS, YFSETQ. V was clipped by 0 bases and J by 5 bases, with 14 bases between them. The CDR3 DNA sequence: TGCGCCAGCAGCTTGGTCTCTCCAGGCAGGACCGGGGAGCTGTTTTTT. Translation: CASSLVSPGRTGELFF. The whole variable domain, remainder taken from reference TRBV5-1 and TRBJ2-2, is KAGVTQTPRYLIKTRGQQVTLSCSPISGHRSVSWYQQTPGQGLQFLFEYFSETQRNKGNFPGRFSGRQFSNSRSEMNVSTLELGDSALYLCASSLVSPGRTGELFFGEGSRLTVL.

This chain connects TRBV5-8 to TRBJ1-2; D is uncertain. Trimming stripped 4 bases from V and 1 base from J, with 11 bases between. CDR1 and CDR2 (germline): SGHTS, YDEGEE. The CDR3 totals 14 residues. The CDR3 region is CASSPRQVNYGYTF. The CDR3 region has the DNA TGTGCCAGCAGCCCCAGGCAGGTTAACTATGGCTACACCTTC.

This clone was counted only a few times. The V gene is TRBV4-3, the J gene TRBJ2-7; D is uncertain. The CDR3 sequence is 15 residues long. The germline CDR1 and CDR2 sequences are LGHNA and YSLEER. V shed 0 bases and J shed 4 bases, with 13 bases lying between them. The CDR3 reads CASSQDLLNQYEQYF. The CDR3 nucleotides read TGCGCCAGCAGCCAAGATCTCCTAAATCAGTACGAGCAGTACTTC.

The chain joins TRBV6-2 or TRBV6-3 to TRBJ1-2; possible D gene TRBD1, 5 bases. This CDR3 is built from 12 residues. The germline gives CDR1 MNHEY, CDR2 SVGEGT. With 2 bases removed from V and 8 bases from J, the gap between germline ends came to 9 bases. CDR3 in DNA: TGTGCCAGCAGTTACGTCCAGGGCGGCTACACCTTC. Translated, it gives CASSYVQGGYTF.

The chain uses TRBV9 and TRBJ2-3; D not certain. The CDR3 sequence is 12 residues long. V lost 0 bases and J lost 7, with 6 bases in between. CDR1 and CDR2 (germline): SGDLS, YYNGEE. The CDR3 DNA reads as TGTGCCAGCAGCGTAGATTTTAATACGCAGTATTTT. It specifies CASSVDFNTQYF. Variable domain in full (rest from reference TRBV9 and TRBJ2-3): DSGVTQTPKHLITATGQRVTLRCSPRSGDLSVYWYQQSLDQGLQFLIQYYNGEERAKGNILERFSAQQFPDLHSELNLSSLELGDSALYFCASSVDFNTQYFGPGTRLTVL.

The chain has TRBV6-5 and TRBJ1-6, with TRBD1 identical over 8 bases. V was pared by 2 bases and J by 9 bases, with 6 bases of the junction left unmatched. The CDR3 is 15 amino acids. The germline V gene has CDR1 MNHEY and CDR2 SVGAGI. The CDR3 protein is CASSYPGGESSPLHF. In nucleotides, the CDR3 is TGTGCCAGCAGTTACCCAGGGGGCGAGAGTTCACCCCTCCACTTT.

V is TRBV6-6 and J is TRBJ2-5, with TRBD2 as a possible D gene (6 bases). The CDR3 spans 15 residues. Germline V lookup: CDR1 MNHNY, CDR2 SVGAGI (reference sequence). The V and J ends lost 5 bases and 8 bases respectively, with 21 bases between them. CDR3 protein: CASSNSGTVMVTQYF. The CDR3 DNA sequence: TGTGCCAGCAGTAATAGCGGTACCGTAATGGTTACCCAGTACTTC.

The CDR3 DNA follows: TGTGCCAGCAGACGAGACAGGGGACTGAACACTGAAGCTTTCTTT. Its protein is CASRRDRGLNTEAFF. V usage is TRBV5-4 and J usage is TRBJ1-1, with 8 bases aligning to TRBD1. The CDR3 runs to 15 residues. V lost 5 bases, J lost 0 bases, and 6 bases stayed unmatched. CDR1 is SGHNT and CDR2 is YYREEE in the germline V gene (reference sequence).

This clone was recorded once. The chain is built from TRBV5-4 and TRBJ1-1, with a tentative D call TRBD1 (5 bases). The CDR3 has 12 amino acids. Deletions cut 4 bases from V and 3 bases from J, with 7 bases between. Germline-derived CDR1 and CDR2 are SGHNT and YYREEE (reference sequence). The CDR3 protein is CASSIQDTEAFF. The DNA of the CDR3 is TGTGCCAGCAGCATACAGGACACTGAAGCTTTCTTT.

The V gene is TRBV6-2 or TRBV6-3, the J gene TRBJ1-3; D is ambiguous. Germline CDR1 is MNHEY and CDR2 is SVGEGT. The V and J ends lost 2 bases and 1 base respectively, with 6 bases between them. The CDR3 loop spans 14 amino acids. The CDR3 nucleotides read TGTGCCAGCAGTTACGCGGGTTCTGGAAACACCATATATTTT. This gives the protein CASSYAGSGNTIYF.

This chain uses TRBV7-2 with TRBJ1-5; D unclear. Trimming took 1 base from V and 5 from J, leaving 3 bases between them. Germline CDR1 SGHTA, CDR2 FQGNSA. This CDR3 has 12 amino acids. Here the CDR3 reads CASSLVHQPQHF. The CDR3 nucleotides read TGTGCCAGCAGCTTAGTCCATCAGCCCCAGCATTTT.

The V call is TRBV30, the J call TRBJ2-1; D uncertain. CDR1 is GTSNPN, CDR2 SVGIG, per germline (reference sequence). This CDR3 contains 11 residues. Trimming took off 1 base at V and 9 bases at J, with 7 bases between the two ends. CDR3 coding DNA: TGTGCCTGGAGTGGTCGTGGTGAGCAGTTCTTC. It is translated as CAWSGRGEQFF.

This clone was seen once. As DNA, the CDR3 is TGTGCCAGCAGCCAAGGTGGGTACGGCTATGGCTACACCTTC. Translation gives CASSQGGYGYGYTF. This rearrangement joins TRBV3-1 (or the pseudogene TRBV3-2) to TRBJ1-2; D unclear. Deletions cut 1 base from V and 4 bases from J, with 10 bases between. This CDR3 contains 14 residues. Germline V lookup: CDR1 LGHDT, CDR2 YNNKEL (reference sequence).

This sequence joins TRBV6-2 or TRBV6-3 and TRBJ2-5; the D is unclear. V was clipped by 1 base and J by 1 base, with 1 base between them. The CDR3 consists of 12 residues. The V gene's germline CDR1 is MNHEY and CDR2 SVGEGT. CDR3: CASSYFQETQYF. CDR3 in DNA: TGTGCCAGCAGTTACTTCCAAGAGACCCAGTACTTC.

The chain carries TRBV6-5 and TRBJ2-7, with a tentative D call TRBD2 (6 bases). This CDR3 comprises 14 residues. Germline values: CDR1 MNHEY, CDR2 SVGAGI. Trimming removed 8 bases at V and 0 bases at J, with 14 bases between. CDR3 sequence (DNA): TGTGCCAGCTACGGGGGACCCCCCTCCTACGAGCAGTACTTC. Protein sequence: CASYGGPPSYEQYF.

J is TRBJ2-2 and V is TRBV4-3, with no clear D. The germline V and J ends were trimmed by 6 bases and 4 bases, with 15 bases remaining between them. The CDR3 is 15 amino acids. Germline V gene data show CDR1 as LGHNA and CDR2 as YSLEER. Written as DNA, the CDR3 is TGCGCCAGCAGGCCGGTGGGCATGGGCACCGGGGAGCTGTTTTTT. Translated: CASRPVGMGTGELFF.